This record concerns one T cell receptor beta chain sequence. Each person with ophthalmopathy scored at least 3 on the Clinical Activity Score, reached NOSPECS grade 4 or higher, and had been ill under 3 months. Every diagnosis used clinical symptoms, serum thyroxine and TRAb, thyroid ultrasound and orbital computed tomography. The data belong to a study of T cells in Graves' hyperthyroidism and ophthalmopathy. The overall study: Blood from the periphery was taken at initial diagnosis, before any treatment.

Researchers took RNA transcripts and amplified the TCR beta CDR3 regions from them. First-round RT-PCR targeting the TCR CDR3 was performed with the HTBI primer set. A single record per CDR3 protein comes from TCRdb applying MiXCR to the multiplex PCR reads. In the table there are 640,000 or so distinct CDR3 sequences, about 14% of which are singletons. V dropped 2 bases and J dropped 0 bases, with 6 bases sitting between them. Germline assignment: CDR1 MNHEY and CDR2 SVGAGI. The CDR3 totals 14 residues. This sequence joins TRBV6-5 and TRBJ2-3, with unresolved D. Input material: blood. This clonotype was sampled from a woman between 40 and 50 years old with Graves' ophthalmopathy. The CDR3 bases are TGTGCCAGCAGTTACGCCCTTAGCACAGATACGCAGTATTTT. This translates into CASSYALSTDTQYF.